Presented here are 31 T cell receptor beta chains from one specimen sequenced in a study of beta chain features in type 1 diabetes. Every isolated RNA sample was fully reverse transcribed, so sequencing captured expressed TCRB transcripts. Sequencing used immunoSEQ multiplex PCR; TCRdb keeps in-frame clones, though not all of them. The sample has some 100,000 clones; under 40% are singletons. The sequencing input was stem cell memory CD4+ T cells from blood. These receptors were collected from a young woman in good health.

This clone was observed a handful of times. CDR3: CASREGARTEAFF. The CDR3 DNA sequence: TGTGCCAGTAGAGAGGGGGCGCGCACTGAAGCTTTCTTT. V usage is TRBV19 and J usage is TRBJ1-1, with 7 bases fitting TRBD1. Losses at the gene ends were 6 bases for V and 4 bases for J; bases not matched to a gene: 5. Germline CDR1 is LNHDA and CDR2 is SQIVND (reference sequence). CDR3 size: 13 residues.

The chain joins TRBV9 to TRBJ2-3; 9 bases align to TRBD2. Germline V gives CDR1 SGDLS, CDR2 YYNGEE. J was trimmed by 5 bases and V by 2 bases; bases with no gene match: 6. CDR3 length: 15 amino acids. The CDR3 is CASSVTGLAVDTQYF. CDR3 nucleotide sequence: TGTGCCAGCAGCGTTACGGGACTAGCTGTAGATACGCAGTATTTT.

The rearrangement uses TRBV6-5 and TRBJ2-7, with TRBD1 identical over 7 bases. V was clipped by 5 bases and J by 1 base; unmatched bases: 5. The germline V gene has CDR1 MNHEY and CDR2 SVGAGI. The CDR3 has 14 amino acids. The CDR3 region has the DNA TGTGCCAGCAGTAGGACAGGTGGTTCCTACGAGCAGTACTTC. Residues: CASSRTGGSYEQYF.

V usage is TRBV29-1 and J usage is TRBJ2-7, with 9 positions matching TRBD1. V lost 6 bases and J lost 3; bases outside the gene matches: 3. The CDR3 totals 12 residues. In germline, CDR1 is SQVTM, CDR2 ANQGSEA. CDR3 loop: CSVGQGLYEQYF. CDR3 DNA sequence: TGCAGCGTGGGACAGGGTCTCTACGAGCAGTACTTC.

The gene calls are TRBV28 and TRBJ2-7; 15 bases are a match to TRBD2. Germline loops: CDR1 MDHEN, CDR2 SYDVKM. This CDR3 spans 19 amino acids. Trimming took 4 bases from V and 4 from J; bases not matched to a gene: 14. CDR3 DNA: TGTGCCAGCAGTTCTCCTGGGGCCGGGACTAGCGGGAGGCCGTACGAGCAGTACTTC. It is translated as CASSSPGAGTSGRPYEQYF.

This clone has a handful of counts. The chain is built from TRBV5-6 and TRBJ2-7, with 8 nucleotides matching TRBD1. The CDR3 loop spans 14 amino acids. V lost 2 bases, J lost 7 bases, and 8 bases stayed unmatched. Per germline, CDR1 SGHDT and CDR2 YYEEEE. The DNA of the CDR3 is TGTGCCAGCAGCTTTCTGGACAGGGTGAGGGAGCAGTACTTC. Protein: CASSFLDRVREQYF.

This sequence joins TRBV5-1 and TRBJ2-6; TRBD1 aligns across 7 bases. Germline assignment: CDR1 SGHRS and CDR2 YFSETQ. The CDR3 length is 16 residues. Trimming took 4 bases from V and 0 from J; bases not matched to a gene: 4. CDR3 loop: CASSMDRFSGANVLTF. Here the CDR3 DNA reads TGCGCCAGCAGCATGGACAGGTTCTCTGGGGCCAACGTCCTGACTTTC.

This clone was recorded once. The chain has TRBV18 and TRBJ2-7, with 9 bases fitting TRBD2. This CDR3 has 15 residues. V lost 5 bases and J lost 4; bases outside the gene matches: 9. Germline values: CDR1 KGHSH, CDR2 LQKENI. DNA of the CDR3: TGTGCCAGCTCAGTGACTAGCGGAGGGGGGTACGAGCAGTACTTC. It is translated as CASSVTSGGGYEQYF.

The table lists this clone with a few counts. V and J are TRBV27 and TRBJ1-5; D is ambiguous. In germline, CDR1 is MNHEY, CDR2 SMNVEV (reference sequence). The CDR3 length is 14 residues. V dropped 6 bases and J dropped 0 bases, with 9 bases sitting between them. The CDR3 loop reads CASSRVYSNQPQHF. CDR3 nucleotides: TGTGCCAGCAGCCGAGTCTATAGCAATCAGCCCCAGCATTTT.

The chain carries TRBV15 and TRBJ2-6; D might be TRBD1 (6 bases). The CDR3 length is 20 residues. V shed 1 base and J shed 0 bases, with 19 bases lying between them. The germline V gene has CDR1 LNHNV and CDR2 YYDKDF (reference sequence). CDR3 amino acids: CATSRAPGTPLGSGANVLTF. In nucleotides, the CDR3 is TGTGCCACCAGCAGAGCCCCGGGGACACCTTTAGGCTCTGGGGCCAACGTCCTGACTTTC.

This clone has only a few counts. CDR3 sequence (DNA): TGTGCCAGCAGCCCCAGGCTAGCGGGACCCTACAATGAGCAGTTCTTC. It translates to CASSPRLAGPYNEQFF. The chain uses TRBV7-9 and TRBJ2-1, with 9 bases identical to TRBD2. Germline lookup yields CDR1 SEHNR and CDR2 FQNEAQ (reference sequence). The CDR3 contains 16 residues. With 5 bases clipped from V and 2 bases from J, the junction kept 7 bases outside the gene matches.

This chain links TRBV7-8 with TRBJ1-1, with 7 positions matching TRBD1. Trimming at V came to 5 bases and at J to 1 base, leaving 1 base not matched to a gene. Germline loops: CDR1 SGHVS, CDR2 FQNEAQ. The CDR3 covers 13 residues. The CDR3 DNA sequence: TGTGCCAGCAGCAGACAGGGGAACACTGAAGCTTTCTTT. Encoded protein: CASSRQGNTEAFF.

This clone has a single count. V usage is TRBV2 and J usage is TRBJ2-7; D is possibly TRBD2 (5 bases). V lost 4 bases to trimming and J lost 4 bases, with 17 bases between them. The CDR3 is 15 amino acids. CDR1 and CDR2 from the germline V gene are SNHLY and FYNNEI. In nucleotides, the CDR3 is TGTGCCAGCAGTGTCTGGGCGGGCGGTGGGTACGAGCAGTACTTC. This encodes CASSVWAGGGYEQYF.

The chain links TRBV11-2 to TRBJ2-3; 14 bases are a match to TRBD2. From germline, CDR1 is SGHAT and CDR2 FQNNGV. This CDR3 is 18 amino acids long. V was clipped by 2 bases and J by 6 bases; unmatched bases: 10. CDR3 protein: CASSLSGTSGSGADTQYF. The CDR3 nucleotides are TGTGCCAGCAGCTTATCGGGGACTAGCGGGAGCGGGGCGGATACGCAGTATTTT.

The chain is built from TRBV6-1 and TRBJ2-7, with D hard to call. Trimming stripped 0 bases from V and 6 bases from J, with 15 bases between. The germline gives CDR1 MNHNS, CDR2 SASEGT. CDR3 size: 15 residues. In DNA form, the CDR3 reads TGTGCCAGCAGTGAAGCGCCCAGAAGCAACAGCGAGCAGTACTTC. Its protein is CASSEAPRSNSEQYF.

The V and J genes are TRBV5-1 and TRBJ2-7, with 7 bases matching TRBD2. After removal of 2 bases from V and 7 bases from J, the junction contained 15 bases not matched to a gene. The CDR3 has 16 amino acids. Germline loops: CDR1 SGHRS, CDR2 YFSETQ. The CDR3 here is CASSFSGLADLGEQYF. The CDR3 DNA follows: TGCGCCAGCAGCTTTTCTGGTCTAGCGGATCTGGGGGAGCAGTACTTC.

This clone was recorded once. The genes are TRBV30 and TRBJ1-5; D is perhaps TRBD1 (6 bases). Germline CDR1 GTSNPN, CDR2 SVGIG (reference sequence). CDR3 size: 14 residues. V was pared by 1 base and J by 7 bases, with 14 bases between. For the CDR3, the DNA is TGTGCCTGGAGTGGCGGGGGGCGCGGACAGCCCCAGCATTTT. Translated, it gives CAWSGGGRGQPQHF.

This clone was seen only a few times. V gene TRBV30 combines with J gene TRBJ2-5, with 7 positions matching TRBD1. Germline V CDR1 and CDR2: GTSNPN, SVGIG (reference sequence). J gave up 11 bases and V 1 base, and 10 bases lay outside the gene matches. The CDR3 has 13 amino acids. CDR3 in amino acids: CAWSAGTEWEQYF. The CDR3 DNA reads as TGTGCCTGGAGTGCCGGGACAGAGTGGGAGCAGTACTTC. Together with reference TRBV30 and TRBJ2-5, the CDR3 gives the full variable domain: SQTIHQWPATLVQPVGSPLSLECTVEGTSNPNLYWYRQAAGRGLQLLFYSVGIGQISSEVPQNLSASRPQDRQFILSSKKLLLSDSGFYLCAWSAGTEWEQYFGPGTRLLVL.

This chain connects TRBV5-8 to TRBJ2-5; 8 nucleotides agree with TRBD2. This CDR3 has 15 residues. Trimming cost V 0 bases and J 4 bases; bases outside gene matches: 5. Looked up from germline, CDR1 is SGHTS and CDR2 is YDEGEE. The CDR3, as DNA: TGTGCCAGCAGCTTGGAGGGGACTAGGGGAGAGACCCAGTACTTC. Protein: CASSLEGTRGETQYF.

The chain uses TRBV28 and TRBJ1-2; D is uncertain. V was trimmed by 4 bases and J by 4 bases, leaving 10 bases between them. The germline CDR1 and CDR2 sequences are MDHEN and SYDVKM. The CDR3 runs to 13 residues. CDR3 sequence: CASSSGSPYGYTF. CDR3 nucleotide sequence: TGTGCCAGCAGTTCGGGATCTCCCTATGGCTACACCTTC.

This rearrangement joins TRBV4-2 to TRBJ1-3; a possible D gene is TRBD1 (5 bases). Germline V CDR1 and CDR2: LGHNA, YNFKEQ. CDR3 length equals 15 residues. Trimming left V 1 base short and J 2 bases short, with 9 bases between. The CDR3 reads CASSQGGDPGNTIYF. CDR3 DNA sequence: TGTGCCAGCAGCCAAGGGGGGGATCCTGGAAACACCATATATTTT.

The chain employs TRBV5-6 and TRBJ2-3, with D perhaps TRBD2 (7 bases). The CDR3 length is 17 residues. Looked up from germline, CDR1 is SGHDT and CDR2 is YYEEEE. V dropped 6 bases and J dropped 4 bases, with 24 bases sitting between them. The CDR3 loop is CASISRGWTRGADTQYF. The CDR3 nucleotides read TGTGCCAGCATCAGCCGGGGGTGGACTAGGGGGGCAGATACGCAGTATTTT.

The gene calls are TRBV4-3 and TRBJ2-7; D is possibly TRBD2 (6 bases). Trimming took 4 bases from V and 3 from J, leaving 7 bases between them. Looked up from germline, CDR1 is LGHNA and CDR2 is YSLEER. The CDR3 consists of 12 residues. Here the CDR3 DNA reads TGCGCCAGCAGCCCCGGGGGCTACGAGCAGTACTTC. This codes for CASSPGGYEQYF.

The chain uses TRBV5-1 and TRBJ1-1; 8 bases are shared with TRBD1. Germline CDR1 and CDR2: SGHRS and YFSETQ. CDR3 size: 15 residues. Losses at the gene ends were 7 bases for V and 0 bases for J; bases not matched to a gene: 8. The CDR3 spells CASRRGLPMNTEAFF. The DNA of the CDR3 is TGCGCCAGCCGCAGGGGGCTACCCATGAACACTGAAGCTTTCTTT.

The genes are TRBV18 and TRBJ1-1, with unresolved D. The CDR3 is made up of 15 amino acids. Trimming shortened V by 0 bases and J by 4 bases, and 12 bases separated the two germline ends. Germline values: CDR1 KGHSH, CDR2 LQKENI. This CDR3 is CASSPPVWGGTEAFF. DNA for the CDR3: TGTGCCAGCTCACCACCCGTCTGGGGAGGCACTGAAGCTTTCTTT.

The V call is TRBV7-8, the J call TRBJ1-3, with D hard to call. This CDR3 is 17 amino acids long. From germline, CDR1 is SGHVS and CDR2 FQNEAQ. V was trimmed by 0 bases and J by 6 bases, leaving 18 bases between them. CDR3 DNA: TGTGCCAGCAGCTTAGCGCATTTCCGGCGGGCTGAAAACACCATATATTTT. The encoded protein is CASSLAHFRRAENTIYF.

The V call is TRBV30, the J call TRBJ2-5; no reliable D call. V was trimmed by 2 bases and J by 4 bases, leaving 5 bases between them. The CDR3 consists of 11 residues. Germline-derived CDR1 and CDR2 are GTSNPN and SVGIG (reference sequence). The CDR3 DNA sequence: TGTGCCTGGAGTCTAGGAGAGACCCAGTACTTC. Its protein product is CAWSLGETQYF.

This clone was picked up a small number of times. The chain has TRBV7-2 and TRBJ1-2; D unclear. Trimming removed 3 bases from V and 5 bases from J, with 7 bases in between. CDR3 size: 12 residues. Germline CDR1 SGHTA, CDR2 FQGNSA. Written as DNA, the CDR3 is TGTGCCAGCAGCTTTGACATTTATGGCTACACCTTC. Encoded protein: CASSFDIYGYTF.

This clone was counted between two and nine times. The rearrangement links TRBV7-9 to TRBJ2-3, with 8 bases identical to TRBD1. The germline CDR1 and CDR2 sequences are SEHNR and FQNEAQ (reference sequence). V was clipped by 1 base and J by 3 bases; unmatched bases: 6. The CDR3 sequence is 16 residues long. CDR3 in amino acids: CASSLGAQGVTDTQYF. CDR3 nucleotide sequence: TGTGCCAGCAGCTTAGGGGCACAGGGGGTGACAGATACGCAGTATTTT.

Only a few counts were recorded for this clone. This chain connects TRBV7-8 to TRBJ2-5, with D perhaps TRBD2 (6 bases). The CDR3 length is 18 residues. The V and J ends lost 5 bases and 5 bases respectively, with 27 bases between them. Germline CDR1 SGHVS, CDR2 FQNEAQ. DNA for the CDR3: TGTGCCAGCAGCCGTGGGAGGAGGCCGGGAGCCCCCGGGGAGACCCAGTACTTC. This gives the protein CASSRGRRPGAPGETQYF.

The V call is TRBV9, the J call TRBJ2-7; the match to TRBD2 covers 9 bases. Trimming cost V 0 bases and J 0 bases; bases outside gene matches: 1. The CDR3 runs 15 residues. Germline lookup yields CDR1 SGDLS and CDR2 YYNGEE. The CDR3 here is CASSVGAGGSYEQYF. Written as DNA, the CDR3 is TGTGCCAGCAGCGTAGGAGCGGGGGGCTCCTACGAGCAGTACTTC.